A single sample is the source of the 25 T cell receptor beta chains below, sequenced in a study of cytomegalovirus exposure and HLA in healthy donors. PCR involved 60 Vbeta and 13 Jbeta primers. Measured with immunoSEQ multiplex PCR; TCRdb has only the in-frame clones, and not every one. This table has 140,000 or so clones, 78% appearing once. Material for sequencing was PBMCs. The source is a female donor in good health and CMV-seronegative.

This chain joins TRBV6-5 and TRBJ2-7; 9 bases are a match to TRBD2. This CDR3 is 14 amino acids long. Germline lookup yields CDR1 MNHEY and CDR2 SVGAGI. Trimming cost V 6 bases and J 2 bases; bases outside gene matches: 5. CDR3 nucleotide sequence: TGTGCCAGCAGATTAGCGGGAGCCGCCTACGAGCAGTACTTC. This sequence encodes CASRLAGAAYEQYF.

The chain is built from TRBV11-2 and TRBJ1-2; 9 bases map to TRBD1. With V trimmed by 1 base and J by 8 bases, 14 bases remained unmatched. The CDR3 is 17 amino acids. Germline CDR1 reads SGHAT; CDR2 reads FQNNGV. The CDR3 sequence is CASSLAGGTGSSGGYTF. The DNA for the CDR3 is TGTGCCAGCAGCTTAGCCGGGGGGACAGGGAGCTCGGGGGGCTACACCTTC. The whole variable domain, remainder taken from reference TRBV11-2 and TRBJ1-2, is EAGVAQSPRYKIIEKRQSVAFWCNPISGHATLYWYQQILGQGPKLLIQFQNNGVVDDSQLPKDRFSAERLKGVDSTLKIQPAKLEDSAVYLCASSLAGGTGSSGGYTFGSGTRLTVV.

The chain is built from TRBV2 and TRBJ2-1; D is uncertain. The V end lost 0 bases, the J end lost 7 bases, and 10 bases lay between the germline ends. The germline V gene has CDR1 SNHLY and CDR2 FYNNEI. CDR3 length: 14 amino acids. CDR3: CASSEARVGNEQFF. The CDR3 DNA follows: TGTGCCAGCAGTGAAGCCCGGGTTGGGAATGAGCAGTTCTTC.

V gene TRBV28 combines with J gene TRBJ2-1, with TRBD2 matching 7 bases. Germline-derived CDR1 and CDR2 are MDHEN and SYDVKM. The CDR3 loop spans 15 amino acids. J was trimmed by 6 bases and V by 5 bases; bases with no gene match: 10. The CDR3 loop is CASSPGLVLGNEQFF. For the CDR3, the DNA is TGTGCCAGCAGTCCTGGACTAGTGTTGGGCAATGAGCAGTTCTTC.

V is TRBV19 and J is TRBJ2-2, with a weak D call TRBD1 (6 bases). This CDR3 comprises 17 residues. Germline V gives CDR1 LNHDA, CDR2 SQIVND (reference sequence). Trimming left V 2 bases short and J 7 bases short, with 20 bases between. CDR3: CASSIMAAAGVGGELFF. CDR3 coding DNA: TGTGCCAGTAGTATAATGGCTGCGGCAGGGGTTGGCGGGGAGCTGTTTTTT.

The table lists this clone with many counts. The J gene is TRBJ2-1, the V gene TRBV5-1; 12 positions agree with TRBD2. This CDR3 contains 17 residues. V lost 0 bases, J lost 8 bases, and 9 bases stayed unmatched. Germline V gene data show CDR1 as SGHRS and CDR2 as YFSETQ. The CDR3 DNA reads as TGCGCCAGCAGCTTGGTGCCTAGCGGGAGGGCCATGGATGAGCAGTTCTTC. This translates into CASSLVPSGRAMDEQFF. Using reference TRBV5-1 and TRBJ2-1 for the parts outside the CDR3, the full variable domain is KAGVTQTPRYLIKTRGQQVTLSCSPISGHRSVSWYQQTPGQGLQFLFEYFSETQRNKGNFPGRFSGRQFSNSRSEMNVSTLELGDSALYLCASSLVPSGRAMDEQFFGPGTRLTVL.

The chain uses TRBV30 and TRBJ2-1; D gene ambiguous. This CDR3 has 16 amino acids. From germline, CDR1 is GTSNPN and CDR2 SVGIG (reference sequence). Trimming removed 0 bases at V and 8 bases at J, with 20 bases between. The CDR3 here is CAWSVSRAHYFDEQFF. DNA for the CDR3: TGTGCCTGGAGTGTGTCGAGAGCCCACTACTTCGATGAGCAGTTCTTC.

The CDR3 here is CASSLTRGQETQYF. CDR3 DNA: TGTGCCAGCAGTTTAACACGGGGCCAAGAGACCCAGTACTTC. This chain joins TRBV27 and TRBJ2-5, with D possibly being TRBD2 (5 bases). V was cut by 2 bases and J by 1 base, with 8 bases left in between. Germline CDR1 reads MNHEY; CDR2 reads SMNVEV (reference sequence). This CDR3 spans 14 amino acids.

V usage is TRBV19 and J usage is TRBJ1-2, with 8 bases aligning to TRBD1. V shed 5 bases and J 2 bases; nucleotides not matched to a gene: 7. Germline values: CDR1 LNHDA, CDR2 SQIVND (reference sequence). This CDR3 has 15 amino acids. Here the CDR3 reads CASSVRDRTNYGYTF. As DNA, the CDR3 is TGTGCCAGTAGTGTTCGGGACAGGACGAACTATGGCTACACCTTC.

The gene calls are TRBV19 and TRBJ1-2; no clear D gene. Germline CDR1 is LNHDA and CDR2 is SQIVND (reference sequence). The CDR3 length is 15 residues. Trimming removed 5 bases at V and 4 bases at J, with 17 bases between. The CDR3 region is CASSVISASFYGYTF. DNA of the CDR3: TGTGCCAGTAGTGTAATTTCAGCGAGTTTCTATGGCTACACCTTC.

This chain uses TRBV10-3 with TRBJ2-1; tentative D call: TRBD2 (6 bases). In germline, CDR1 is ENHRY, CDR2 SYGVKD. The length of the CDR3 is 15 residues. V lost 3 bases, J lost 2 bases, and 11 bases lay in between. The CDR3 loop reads CAISDGTSAYNEQFF. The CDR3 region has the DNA TGTGCCATCAGTGACGGGACTTCCGCCTACAATGAGCAGTTCTTC.

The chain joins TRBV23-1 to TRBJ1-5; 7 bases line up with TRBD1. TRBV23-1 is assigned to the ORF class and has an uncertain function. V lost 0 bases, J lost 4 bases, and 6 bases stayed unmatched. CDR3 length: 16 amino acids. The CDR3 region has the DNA TGCGCCAGCAGTCAATCAGGACAGGCCAGGAATCAGCCCCAGCATTTT. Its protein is CASSQSGQARNQPQHF.

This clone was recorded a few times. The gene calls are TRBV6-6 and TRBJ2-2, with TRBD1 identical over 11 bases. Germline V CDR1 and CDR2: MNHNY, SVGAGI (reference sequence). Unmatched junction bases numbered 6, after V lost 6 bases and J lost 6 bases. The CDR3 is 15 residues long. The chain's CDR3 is CASSPGQGDAGELFF. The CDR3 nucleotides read TGTGCCAGCAGCCCGGGACAGGGGGATGCCGGGGAGCTGTTTTTT.

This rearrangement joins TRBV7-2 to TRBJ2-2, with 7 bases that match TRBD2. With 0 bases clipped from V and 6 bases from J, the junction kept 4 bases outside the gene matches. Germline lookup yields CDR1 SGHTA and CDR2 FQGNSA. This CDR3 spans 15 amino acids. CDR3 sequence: CASSLATGRAGELFF. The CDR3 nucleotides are TGTGCCAGCAGCTTAGCGACGGGGAGGGCCGGGGAGCTGTTTTTT.

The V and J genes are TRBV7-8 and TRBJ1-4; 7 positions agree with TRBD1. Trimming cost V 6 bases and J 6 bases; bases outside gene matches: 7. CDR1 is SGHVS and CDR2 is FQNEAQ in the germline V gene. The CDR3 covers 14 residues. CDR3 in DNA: TGTGCCAGCAGATCCTATGGACAGGATGAAAAACTGTTTTTT. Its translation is CASRSYGQDEKLFF.

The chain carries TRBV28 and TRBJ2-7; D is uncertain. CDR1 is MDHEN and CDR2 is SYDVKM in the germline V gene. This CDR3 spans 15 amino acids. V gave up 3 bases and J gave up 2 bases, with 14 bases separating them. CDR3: CASSLSYSYPYEQYF. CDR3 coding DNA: TGTGCCAGCAGTTTGAGTTACAGTTACCCCTACGAGCAGTACTTC. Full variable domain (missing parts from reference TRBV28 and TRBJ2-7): DVKVTQSSRYLVKRTGEKVFLECVQDMDHENMFWYRQDPGLGLRLIYFSYDVKMKEKGDIPEGYSVSREKKERFSLILESASTNQTSMYLCASSLSYSYPYEQYFGPGTRLTVT.

CDR3: CASSQVLAPYEQYF. In DNA form, the CDR3 reads TGTGCCAGCAGCCAAGTATTAGCCCCCTACGAGCAGTACTTC. V and J are TRBV14 and TRBJ2-5; D is ambiguous. The J call is in doubt because the DNA end fits TRBJ2-7 better. The CDR3 totals 14 residues. Germline values: CDR1 SGHDN, CDR2 FVKESK.

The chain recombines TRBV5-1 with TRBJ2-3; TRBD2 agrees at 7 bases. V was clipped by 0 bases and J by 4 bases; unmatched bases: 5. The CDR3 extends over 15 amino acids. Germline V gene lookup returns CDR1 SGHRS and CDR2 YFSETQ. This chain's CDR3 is CASSLGTSEADTQYF. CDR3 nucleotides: TGCGCCAGCAGCTTGGGCACTAGCGAGGCAGATACGCAGTATTTT.

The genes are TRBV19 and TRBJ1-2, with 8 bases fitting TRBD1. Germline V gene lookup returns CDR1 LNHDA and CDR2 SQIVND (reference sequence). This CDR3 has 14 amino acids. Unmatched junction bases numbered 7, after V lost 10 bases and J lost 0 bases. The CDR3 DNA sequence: TGTGCCATTAAAAGGACAGGGTCTAACTATGGCTACACCTTC. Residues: CAIKRTGSNYGYTF.

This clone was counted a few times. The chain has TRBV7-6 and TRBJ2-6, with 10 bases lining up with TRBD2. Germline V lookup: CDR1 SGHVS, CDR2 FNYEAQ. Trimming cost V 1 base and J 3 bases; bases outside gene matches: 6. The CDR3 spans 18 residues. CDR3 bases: TGTGCCAGCAGCTTAGTCCTAGCGGGAGTGCTTGGGGCCAACGTCCTGACTTTC. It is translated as CASSLVLAGVLGANVLTF.

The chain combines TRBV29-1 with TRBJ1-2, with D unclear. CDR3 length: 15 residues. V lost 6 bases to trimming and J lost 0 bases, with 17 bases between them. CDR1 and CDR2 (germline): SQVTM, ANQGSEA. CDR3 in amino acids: CSVLPEGRANYGYTF. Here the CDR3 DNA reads TGCAGCGTCCTTCCGGAGGGCCGAGCTAACTATGGCTACACCTTC.

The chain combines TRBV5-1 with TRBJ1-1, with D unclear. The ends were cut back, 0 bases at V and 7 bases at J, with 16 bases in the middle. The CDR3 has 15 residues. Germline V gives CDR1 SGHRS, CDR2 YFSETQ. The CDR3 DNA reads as TGCGCCAGCAGCTTGGGTGTTGGTTTAACGAGTGAAGCTTTCTTT. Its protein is CASSLGVGLTSEAFF.

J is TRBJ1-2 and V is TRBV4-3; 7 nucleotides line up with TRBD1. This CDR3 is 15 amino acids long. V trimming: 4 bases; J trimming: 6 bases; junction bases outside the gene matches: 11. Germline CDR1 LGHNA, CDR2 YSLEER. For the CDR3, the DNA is TGCGCCAGCAGCCTTCGACAGGGCCCGATCAATGGCTACACCTTC. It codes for CASSLRQGPINGYTF.

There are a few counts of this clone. The CDR3 spells CASSHWAKQFF. The CDR3 DNA sequence: TGCGCCAGCAGTCATTGGGCCAAGCAGTTCTTC. The V and J genes are TRBV23-1 and TRBJ2-1; D uncertain. TRBV23-1 is annotated as an ORF whose role is uncertain. The V gene lost 3 bases and the J gene lost 11 bases, with 8 bases spanning the gap. The CDR3 runs 11 residues.

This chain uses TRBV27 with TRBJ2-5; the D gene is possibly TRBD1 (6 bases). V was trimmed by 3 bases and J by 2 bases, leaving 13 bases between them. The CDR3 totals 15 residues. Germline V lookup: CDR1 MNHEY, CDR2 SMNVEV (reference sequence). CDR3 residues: CASSFGQGPQETQYF. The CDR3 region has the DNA TGTGCCAGCAGTTTCGGGCAGGGGCCTCAAGAGACCCAGTACTTC.